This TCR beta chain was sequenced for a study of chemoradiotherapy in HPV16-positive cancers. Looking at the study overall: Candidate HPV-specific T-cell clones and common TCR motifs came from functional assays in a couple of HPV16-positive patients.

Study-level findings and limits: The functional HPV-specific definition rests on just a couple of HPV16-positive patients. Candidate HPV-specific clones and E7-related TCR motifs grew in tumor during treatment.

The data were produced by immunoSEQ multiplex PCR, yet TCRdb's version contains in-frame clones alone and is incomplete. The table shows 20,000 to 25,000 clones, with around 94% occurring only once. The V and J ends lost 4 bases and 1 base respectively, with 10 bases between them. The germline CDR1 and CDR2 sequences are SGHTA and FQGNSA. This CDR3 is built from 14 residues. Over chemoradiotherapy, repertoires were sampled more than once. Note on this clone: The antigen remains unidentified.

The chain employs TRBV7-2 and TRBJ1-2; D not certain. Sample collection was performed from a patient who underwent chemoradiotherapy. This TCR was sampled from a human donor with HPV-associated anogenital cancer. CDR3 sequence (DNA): TGTGCCAGCAGCTCAGGACCGGGTAACTATGGCTACACCTTC. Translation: CASSSGPGNYGYTF.